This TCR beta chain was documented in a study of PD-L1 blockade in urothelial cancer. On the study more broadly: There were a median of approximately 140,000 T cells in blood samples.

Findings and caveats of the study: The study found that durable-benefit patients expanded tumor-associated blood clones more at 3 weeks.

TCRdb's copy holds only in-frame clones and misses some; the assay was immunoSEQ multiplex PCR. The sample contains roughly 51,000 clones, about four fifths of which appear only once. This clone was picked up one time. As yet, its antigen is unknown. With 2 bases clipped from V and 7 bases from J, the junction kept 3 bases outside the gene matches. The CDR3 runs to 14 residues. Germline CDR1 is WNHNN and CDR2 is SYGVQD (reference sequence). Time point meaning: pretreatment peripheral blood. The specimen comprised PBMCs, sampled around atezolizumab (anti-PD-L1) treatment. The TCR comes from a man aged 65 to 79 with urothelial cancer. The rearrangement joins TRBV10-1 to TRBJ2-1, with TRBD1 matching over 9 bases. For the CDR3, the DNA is TGCGCCAGCAGTGAGACAGGGGGCTGGAATGAGCAGTTCTTC. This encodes CASSETGGWNEQFF.